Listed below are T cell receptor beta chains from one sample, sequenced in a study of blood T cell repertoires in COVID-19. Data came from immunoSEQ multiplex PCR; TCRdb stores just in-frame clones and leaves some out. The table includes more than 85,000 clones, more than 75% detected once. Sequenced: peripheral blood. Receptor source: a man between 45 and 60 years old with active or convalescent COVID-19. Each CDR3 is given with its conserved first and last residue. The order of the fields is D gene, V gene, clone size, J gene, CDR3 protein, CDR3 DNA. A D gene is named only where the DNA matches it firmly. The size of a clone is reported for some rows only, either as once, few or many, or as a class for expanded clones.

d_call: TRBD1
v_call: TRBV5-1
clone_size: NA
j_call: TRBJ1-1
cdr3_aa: CASSLQGASEAFF
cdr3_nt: TGCGCCAGCAGCTTACAGGGGGCCTCTGAAGCTTTCTTT

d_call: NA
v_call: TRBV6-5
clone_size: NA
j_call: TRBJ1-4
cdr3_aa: CAINRDPNEKLFF
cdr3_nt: TGTGCCATAAACAGGGACCCTAATGAAAAACTGTTTTTT

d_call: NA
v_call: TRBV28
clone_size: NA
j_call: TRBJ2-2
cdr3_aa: CASSLPGAGELFF
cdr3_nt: TGTGCCAGCAGTTTACCAGGGGCCGGGGAGCTGTTTTTT

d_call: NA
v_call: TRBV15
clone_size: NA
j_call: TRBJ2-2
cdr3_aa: CATSRGGVTGELFF
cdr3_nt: TGTGCCACCAGCAGAGGGGGCGTTACCGGGGAGCTGTTTTTT

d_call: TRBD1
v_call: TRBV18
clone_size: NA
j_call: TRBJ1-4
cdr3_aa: CASSPRTGQGEKLFF
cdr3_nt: TGTGCCAGCTCACCGAGGACAGGGCAAGGGGAAAAACTGTTTTTT

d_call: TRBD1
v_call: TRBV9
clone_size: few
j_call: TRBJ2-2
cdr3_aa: CASSGTGGSGELFF
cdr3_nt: TGTGCCAGCAGCGGGACAGGGGGCTCCGGGGAGCTGTTTTTT

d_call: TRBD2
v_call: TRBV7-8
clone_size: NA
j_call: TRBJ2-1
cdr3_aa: CASSYAGTSGGNEQFF
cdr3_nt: TGTGCCAGCAGCTATGCCGGGACTAGCGGGGGTAATGAGCAGTTCTTC

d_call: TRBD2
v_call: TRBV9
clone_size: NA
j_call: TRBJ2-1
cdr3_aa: CASSPFSGGAEQFF
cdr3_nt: TGTGCCAGCAGCCCTTTTAGCGGGGGGGCCGAGCAGTTCTTC

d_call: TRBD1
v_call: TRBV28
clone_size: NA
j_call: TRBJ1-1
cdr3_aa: CASRVTGGAGNTEAFF
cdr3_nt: TGTGCCAGCAGAGTGACAGGGGGCGCTGGGAACACTGAAGCTTTCTTT

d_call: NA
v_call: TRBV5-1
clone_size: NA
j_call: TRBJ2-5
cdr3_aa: CASSPGPQGETQYF
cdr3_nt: TGCGCCAGCAGCCCTGGCCCCCAGGGGGAGACCCAGTACTTC

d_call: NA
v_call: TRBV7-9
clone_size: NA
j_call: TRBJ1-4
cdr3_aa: CASSLEGTTLNEKLFF
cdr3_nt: TGTGCCAGCAGCTTGGAGGGGACTACCCTTAATGAAAAACTGTTTTTT

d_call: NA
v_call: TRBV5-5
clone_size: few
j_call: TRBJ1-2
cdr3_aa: CASSLPSRDYGYTF
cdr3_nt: TGTGCCAGCAGCTTGCCCTCTCGGGACTATGGCTACACCTTC

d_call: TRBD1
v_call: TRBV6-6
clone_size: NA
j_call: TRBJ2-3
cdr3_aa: CASSRGTAVTDTQYF
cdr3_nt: TGTGCCAGCAGCCGAGGGACAGCAGTCACAGATACGCAGTATTTT

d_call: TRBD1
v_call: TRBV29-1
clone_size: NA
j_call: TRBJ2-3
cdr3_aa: CSARAGTASTDTQYF
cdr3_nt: TGCAGCGCCCGGGCCGGGACAGCTAGCACAGATACGCAGTATTTT

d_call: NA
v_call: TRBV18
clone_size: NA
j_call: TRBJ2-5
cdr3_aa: CASSQDSSQETQYF
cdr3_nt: TGTGCCAGCTCTCAGGACAGTTCTCAAGAGACCCAGTACTTC

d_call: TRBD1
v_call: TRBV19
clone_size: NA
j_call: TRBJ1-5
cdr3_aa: CASSLGQGGYQPQHF
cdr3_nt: TGTGCCAGTAGTCTCGGACAGGGTGGATATCAGCCCCAGCATTTT

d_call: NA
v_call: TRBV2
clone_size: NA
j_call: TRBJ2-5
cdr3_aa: CASSGGVSETQYF
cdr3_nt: TGTGCCAGCAGTGGGGGGGTGTCAGAGACCCAGTACTTC

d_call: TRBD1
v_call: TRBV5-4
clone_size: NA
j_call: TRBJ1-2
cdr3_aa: CASSRTGKGGYTF
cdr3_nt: TGTGCCAGCAGCAGGACAGGTAAGGGTGGCTACACCTTC

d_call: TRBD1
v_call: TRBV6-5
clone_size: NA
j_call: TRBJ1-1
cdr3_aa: CASSRTGGQGAFF
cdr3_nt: TGTGCCAGCAGTCGCACGGGGGGACAGGGAGCTTTCTTT

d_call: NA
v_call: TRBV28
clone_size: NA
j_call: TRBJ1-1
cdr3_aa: CASSSGGGGTEAFF
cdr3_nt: TGTGCCAGCAGTTCGGGGGGAGGCGGCACTGAAGCTTTCTTT

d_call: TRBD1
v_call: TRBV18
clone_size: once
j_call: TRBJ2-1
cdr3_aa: CASSPGQVINEQFF
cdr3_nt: TGTGCCAGCTCACCTGGACAGGTAATTAATGAGCAGTTCTTC

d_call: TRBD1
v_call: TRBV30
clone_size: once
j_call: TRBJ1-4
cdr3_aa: CAWERQGSTNEKLFF
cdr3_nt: TGTGCCTGGGAGAGACAGGGAAGTACTAATGAAAAACTGTTTTTT

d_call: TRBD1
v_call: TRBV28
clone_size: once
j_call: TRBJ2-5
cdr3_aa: CASRTGGQETQYF
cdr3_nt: TGTGCCAGCAGAACAGGGGGCCAAGAGACCCAGTACTTC